This passage covers 18 T cell receptor beta chains from one sample sequenced in a study of T-cell memory formation after mild COVID-19 (dated by TCRdb to the early 2020s). Preparation of the library involved 5' RACE. Sequenced using an Illumina NovaSeq 6000. In TCRdb, the public reads were trimmed at Q25 with fastp and aligned with MiXCR, with productive beta chains retained. For every CDR3 protein sequence, its rows merge into one entry that carries the most common genes and DNA. The sample includes a few hundred thousand distinct CDR3 sequences, with roughly 17% observed a single time. 20% to 25% of the sample is in the top ten clones. The sample was PBMCs or a T cell subset sorted from them (not recorded which). The receptors stem from a young man who had mild COVID-19 (a few samples of this study predate the infection). The sample titles of this study are shuffled in the database, so cell type and time point are left out; the donor was told from shared clones.

This clonotype was seen many times. This chain joins TRBV20-1 and TRBJ1-3, with unresolved D. The CDR3 contains 10 residues. CDR1 is DFQATT and CDR2 is SNEGSKA in the germline V gene (reference sequence). Trimming took off 8 bases at V and 8 bases at J, with 10 bases between the two ends. CDR3 amino acids: CSTPEDTIYF. For the CDR3, the DNA is TGCAGTACCCCCGAAGACACCATATATTTT.

V and J are TRBV5-1 and TRBJ2-3; maybe TRBD2 (6 bases). In germline, CDR1 is SGHRS, CDR2 YFSETQ. The CDR3 is 13 amino acids. V was trimmed by 4 bases and J by 9 bases, leaving 15 bases between them. CDR3 in amino acids: CASSLSSAGTQYF. Written as DNA, the CDR3 is TGCGCCAGCAGCCTGTCTAGCGCGGGGACGCAGTATTTT.

J is TRBJ1-2 and V is TRBV6-1; D ambiguous. Trimming took off 5 bases at V and 5 bases at J, with 18 bases between the two ends. Germline V lookup: CDR1 MNHNS, CDR2 SASEGT. This CDR3 is 15 amino acids long. CDR3 residues: CASSRVGPAFYGYTF. CDR3 DNA sequence: TGTGCCAGCAGTCGGGTTGGGCCGGCTTTTTATGGCTACACCTTC.

This clonotype has more than one count but fewer than ten. V is TRBV9 and J is TRBJ2-3; 9 bases map to TRBD1. V dropped 0 bases and J dropped 5; count of bases not matched to a gene: 4. This CDR3 is built from 15 residues. Per the germline V gene, CDR1 is SGDLS and CDR2 is YYNGEE. The CDR3 DNA sequence: TGTGCCAGCAGCGTAGAAGGGACAGGGAAAGATACGCAGTATTTT. Protein sequence: CASSVEGTGKDTQYF.

The chain carries TRBV3-1 and TRBJ2-4; TRBD2 agrees at 8 bases. The CDR3 is 16 amino acids. Germline V lookup: CDR1 LGHDT, CDR2 YNNKEL (reference sequence). V shed 3 bases and J 7 bases; nucleotides not matched to a gene: 11. This chain's CDR3 is CASSHPAGEPRNIQYF. CDR3 DNA: TGTGCCAGCAGCCACCCAGCGGGGGAGCCGAGGAACATTCAGTACTTC.

The chain uses TRBV20-1 and TRBJ1-3; D is possibly TRBD1 (5 bases). CDR1 is DFQATT and CDR2 is SNEGSKA in the germline V gene (reference sequence). V gave up 4 bases and J gave up 2 bases, with 15 bases separating them. The CDR3 has 15 residues. The chain's CDR3 is CSATDIEFTGNTIYF. CDR3 DNA: TGCAGTGCTACGGACATCGAATTTACTGGAAACACCATATATTTT.

Many counts were recorded for this clonotype. The rearrangement links TRBV9 to TRBJ1-2; D ambiguous. The CDR3 is 12 amino acids. Germline lookup yields CDR1 SGDLS and CDR2 YYNGEE. The V gene lost 3 bases and the J gene lost 3 bases, with 6 bases spanning the gap. The CDR3 bases are TGTGCCAGCAGCGCCTCGCACTATGGCTACACCTTC. Protein product: CASSASHYGYTF.

The CDR3 sequence is CSVEEGKNYGYTF. The DNA for the CDR3 is TGCAGCGTTGAAGAAGGGAAAAACTATGGCTACACCTTC. The chain joins TRBV29-1 to TRBJ1-2; D gene ambiguous. CDR1 and CDR2 (germline): SQVTM, ANQGSEA. V lost 0 bases, J lost 2 bases, and 7 bases lay in between. The CDR3 totals 13 residues.

This clonotype was seen more than once but under ten times. This chain links TRBV24-1 with TRBJ2-3; D gene ambiguous. The CDR3 runs 14 residues. Germline loops: CDR1 KGHDR, CDR2 SFDVKD. Trimming left V 3 bases short and J 3 bases short, with 9 bases between. The CDR3 reads CATSDPDSTDTQYF. CDR3 in DNA: TGTGCCACCAGTGATCCCGACTCGACAGATACGCAGTATTTT.

The V and J genes are TRBV19 and TRBJ1-1; TRBD1 aligns across 7 bases. The CDR3 is 15 residues long. Germline loops: CDR1 LNHDA, CDR2 SQIVND (reference sequence). J lost 2 bases, V lost 6 bases, and 9 bases had no gene match. CDR3 amino acids: CASSPQQGLNTEAFF. CDR3 DNA: TGTGCCAGTAGCCCTCAACAGGGGCTTAACACTGAAGCTTTCTTT.

J is TRBJ1-1 and V is TRBV12-3 or TRBV12-4; D possibly corresponds to TRBD1 (5 bases). The CDR3 sequence is 13 residues long. V was clipped by 6 bases and J by 5 bases, with 13 bases between them. The CDR3 nucleotides read TGTGCCAGCAGCGTGGGGACGTTAACTGAAGCTTTCTTT. Amino acids: CASSVGTLTEAFF.

This clonotype was counted only a few times. The chain carries TRBV24-1 and TRBJ2-2, with D possibly TRBD1 on 6 matching bases. Trimming shortened V by 6 bases and J by 2 bases, and 9 bases separated the two germline ends. Germline values: CDR1 KGHDR, CDR2 SFDVKD. The CDR3 consists of 14 residues. This CDR3 is CATSPRGNTGELFF. The CDR3 nucleotides read TGTGCCACCAGTCCCAGGGGAAACACCGGGGAGCTGTTTTTT.

This clonotype was recorded a few times. The chain links TRBV12-3 or TRBV12-4 to TRBJ2-2; 7 bases fit TRBD2. V shed 2 bases, J shed 4 bases, and the junction held 7 bases outside the gene matches. This CDR3 comprises 16 residues. CDR3 sequence: CASSLFGGGPTGELFF. CDR3 DNA sequence: TGTGCCAGCAGTTTATTCGGCGGGGGACCCACCGGGGAGCTGTTTTTT.

The chain joins TRBV6-6 to TRBJ2-1; D unclear. The CDR3 length is 13 residues. Germline values: CDR1 MNHNY, CDR2 SVGAGI (reference sequence). V lost 0 bases to trimming and J lost 12 bases, with 12 bases between them. The CDR3, as DNA: TGTGCCAGCAGTTACTCGTGGGTGTCGGGGCAGTTCTTC. Protein sequence: CASSYSWVSGQFF.

The rearrangement links TRBV6-6 to TRBJ1-2; D is undetermined. The V end was cut by 5 bases, the J end by 7 bases, with 14 bases between. The CDR3 consists of 13 residues. Per the germline V gene, CDR1 is MNHNY and CDR2 is SVGAGI (reference sequence). CDR3 nucleotides: TGTGCCAGCAGTCTATTGGGCACTGGTGGCTACACCTTC. It is translated as CASSLLGTGGYTF.

This clonotype was observed a few times. The chain uses TRBV7-9 and TRBJ1-1; no clear D. Trimming took 5 bases from V and 10 from J, leaving 20 bases between them. There are 14 residues in the CDR3. CDR1 and CDR2 from the germline V gene are SEHNR and FQNEAQ (reference sequence). The CDR3 reads CASSPVGLAGIAFF. Written as DNA, the CDR3 is TGTGCCAGCAGCCCCGTAGGCCTGGCTGGGATAGCTTTCTTT.

In this sample, this clonotype turned up many times. The V and J genes are TRBV7-9 and TRBJ2-1; either TRBD1 or TRBD2 may fit D (5 bases each). Trimming left V 6 bases short and J 6 bases short, with 15 bases between. Germline-derived CDR1 and CDR2 are SEHNR and FQNEAQ (reference sequence). The CDR3 runs to 14 residues. The CDR3 loop reads CASSPRGSGNEQFF. CDR3 nucleotide sequence: TGTGCCAGCAGTCCTCGGGGCAGTGGCAATGAGCAGTTCTTC.

This clonotype was seen once. The chain is built from TRBV6-2 or TRBV6-3 and TRBJ2-7; TRBD1 agrees at 10 bases. V was clipped by 3 bases and J by 6 bases; unmatched bases: 5. CDR1 is MNHEY, CDR2 SVGEGT, per germline. The CDR3 is made up of 14 amino acids. As DNA, the CDR3 is TGTGCCAGCAGTTATAGGGGACAGGGGCGCGAGCAGTACGTC. Translation gives CASSYRGQGREQYV.